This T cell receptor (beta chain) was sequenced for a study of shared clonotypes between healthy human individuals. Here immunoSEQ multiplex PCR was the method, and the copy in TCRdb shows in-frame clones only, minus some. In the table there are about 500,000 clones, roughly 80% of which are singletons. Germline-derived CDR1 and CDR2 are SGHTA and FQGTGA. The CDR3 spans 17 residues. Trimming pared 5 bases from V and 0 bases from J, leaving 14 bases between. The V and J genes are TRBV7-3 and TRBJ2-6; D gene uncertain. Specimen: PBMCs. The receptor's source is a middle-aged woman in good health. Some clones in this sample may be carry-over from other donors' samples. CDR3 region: CASSPRGGTSGANVLTF. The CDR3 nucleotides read TGTGCCAGCAGCCCCCGCGGTGGTACCTCTGGGGCCAACGTCCTGACTTTC.